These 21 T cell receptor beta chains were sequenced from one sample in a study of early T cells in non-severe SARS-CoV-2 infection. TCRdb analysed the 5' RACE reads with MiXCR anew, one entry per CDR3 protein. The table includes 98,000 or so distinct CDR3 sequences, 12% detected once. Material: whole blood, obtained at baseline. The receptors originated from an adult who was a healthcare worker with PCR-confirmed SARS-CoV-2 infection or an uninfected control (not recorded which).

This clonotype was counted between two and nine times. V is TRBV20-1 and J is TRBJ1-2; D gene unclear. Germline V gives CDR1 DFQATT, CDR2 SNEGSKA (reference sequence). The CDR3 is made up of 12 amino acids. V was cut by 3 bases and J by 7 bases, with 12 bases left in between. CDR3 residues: CSARGGGSGYTF. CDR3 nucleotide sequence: TGCAGTGCTAGGGGAGGCGGCAGTGGCTACACCTTC.

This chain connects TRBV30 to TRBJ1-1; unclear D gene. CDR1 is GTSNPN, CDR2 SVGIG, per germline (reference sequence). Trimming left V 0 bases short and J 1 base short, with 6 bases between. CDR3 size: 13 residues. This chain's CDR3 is CAWSVGWNTEAFF. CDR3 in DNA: TGTGCCTGGAGTGTGGGGTGGAACACTGAAGCTTTCTTT.

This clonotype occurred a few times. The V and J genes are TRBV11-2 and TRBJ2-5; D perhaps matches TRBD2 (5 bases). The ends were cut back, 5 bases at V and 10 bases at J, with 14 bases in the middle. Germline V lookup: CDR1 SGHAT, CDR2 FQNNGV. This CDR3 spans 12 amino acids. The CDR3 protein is CASSQLKEDQYF. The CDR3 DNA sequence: TGTGCCAGCAGCCAACTCAAGGAGGACCAGTACTTC. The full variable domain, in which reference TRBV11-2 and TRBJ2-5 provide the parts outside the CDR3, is EAGVAQSPRYKIIEKRQSVAFWCNPISGHATLYWYQQILGQGPKLLIQFQNNGVVDDSQLPKDRFSAERLKGVDSTLKIQPAKLEDSAVYLCASSQLKEDQYFGPGTRLLVL.

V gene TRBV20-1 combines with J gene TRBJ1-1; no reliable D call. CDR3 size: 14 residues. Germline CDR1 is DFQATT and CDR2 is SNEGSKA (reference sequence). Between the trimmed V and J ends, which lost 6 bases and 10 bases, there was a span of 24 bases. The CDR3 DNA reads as TGCAGTGCCAGTCCCTTGGAACTTCATTTAGCAGCTTTCTTT. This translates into CSASPLELHLAAFF.

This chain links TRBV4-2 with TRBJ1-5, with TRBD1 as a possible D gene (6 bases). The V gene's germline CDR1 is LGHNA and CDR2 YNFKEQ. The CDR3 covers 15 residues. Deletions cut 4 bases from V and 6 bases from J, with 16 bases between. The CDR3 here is CASSPRTDALQPQHF. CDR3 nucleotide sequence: TGTGCCAGCAGCCCTCGGACAGATGCCCTTCAGCCCCAGCATTTT.

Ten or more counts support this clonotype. The CDR3 DNA reads as TGTGCCAGCAGCTTTAGTGAGCAGTTCTTC. Translated, it gives CASSFSEQFF. V usage is TRBV7-4 and J usage is TRBJ2-1; no definite D call. Germline V gene data show CDR1 as SGHVT and CDR2 as SQSDAQ. The V end lost 3 bases, the J end lost 9 bases, and 3 bases lay between the germline ends. This CDR3 is built from 10 residues.

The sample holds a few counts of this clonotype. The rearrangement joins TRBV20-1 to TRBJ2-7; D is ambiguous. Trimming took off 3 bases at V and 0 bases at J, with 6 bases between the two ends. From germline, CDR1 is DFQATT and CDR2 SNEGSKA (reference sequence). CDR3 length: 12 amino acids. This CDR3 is CSASGASYEQYF. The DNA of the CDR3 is TGCAGTGCTAGCGGTGCCTCCTACGAGCAGTACTTC.

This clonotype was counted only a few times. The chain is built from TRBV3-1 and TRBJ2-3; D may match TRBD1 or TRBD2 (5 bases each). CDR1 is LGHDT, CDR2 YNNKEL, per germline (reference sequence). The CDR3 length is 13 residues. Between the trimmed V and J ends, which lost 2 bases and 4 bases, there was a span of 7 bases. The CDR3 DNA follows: TGTGCCAGCAGCCAATCGGGGCCAGATACGCAGTATTTT. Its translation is CASSQSGPDTQYF.

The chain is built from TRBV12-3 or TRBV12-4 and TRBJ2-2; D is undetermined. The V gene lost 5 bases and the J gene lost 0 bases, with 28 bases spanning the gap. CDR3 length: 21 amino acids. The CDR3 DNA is TGTGCCAGCAGTCCTTCCACCCCGTCCTTTTTCACAGCTCCGAACACCGGGGAGCTGTTTTTT. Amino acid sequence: CASSPSTPSFFTAPNTGELFF.

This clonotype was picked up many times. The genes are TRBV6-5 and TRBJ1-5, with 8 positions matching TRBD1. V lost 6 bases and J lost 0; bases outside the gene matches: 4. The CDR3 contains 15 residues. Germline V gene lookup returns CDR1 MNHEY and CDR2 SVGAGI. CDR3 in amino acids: CASRGGQGSNQPQHF. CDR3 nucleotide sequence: TGTGCCAGCAGAGGAGGACAGGGTAGCAATCAGCCCCAGCATTTT.

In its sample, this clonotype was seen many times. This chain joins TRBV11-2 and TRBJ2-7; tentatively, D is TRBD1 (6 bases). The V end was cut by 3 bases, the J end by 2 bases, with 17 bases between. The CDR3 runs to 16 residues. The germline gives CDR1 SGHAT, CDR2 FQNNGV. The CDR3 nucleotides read TGTGCCAGCAGCTTTTCGGTGACAGGCCTTCCCTACGAGCAGTACTTC. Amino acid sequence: CASSFSVTGLPYEQYF.

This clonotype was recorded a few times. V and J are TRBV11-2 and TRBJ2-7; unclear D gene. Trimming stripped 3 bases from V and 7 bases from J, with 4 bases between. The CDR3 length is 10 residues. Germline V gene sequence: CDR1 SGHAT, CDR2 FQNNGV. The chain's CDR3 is CASSFGEQYF. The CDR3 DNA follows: TGTGCCAGCAGCTTCGGGGAGCAGTACTTC.

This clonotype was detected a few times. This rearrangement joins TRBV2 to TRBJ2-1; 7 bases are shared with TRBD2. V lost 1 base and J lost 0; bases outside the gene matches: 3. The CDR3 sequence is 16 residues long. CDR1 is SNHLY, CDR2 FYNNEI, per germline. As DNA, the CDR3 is TGTGCCAGCAGTGAAGATGGGACTAACTCCTACAATGAGCAGTTCTTC. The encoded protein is CASSEDGTNSYNEQFF.

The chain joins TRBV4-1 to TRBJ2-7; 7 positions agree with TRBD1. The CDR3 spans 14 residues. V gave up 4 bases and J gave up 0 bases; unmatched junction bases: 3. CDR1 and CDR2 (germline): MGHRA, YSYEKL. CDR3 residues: CASSPWTGSYEQYF. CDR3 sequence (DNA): TGCGCCAGCAGCCCCTGGACAGGCTCCTACGAGCAGTACTTC.

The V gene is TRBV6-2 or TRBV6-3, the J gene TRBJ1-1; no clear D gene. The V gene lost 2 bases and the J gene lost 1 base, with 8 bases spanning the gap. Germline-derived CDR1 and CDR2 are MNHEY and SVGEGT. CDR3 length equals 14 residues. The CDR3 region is CASSYAVENTEAFF. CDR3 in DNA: TGTGCCAGCAGTTACGCAGTGGAGAACACTGAAGCTTTCTTT.

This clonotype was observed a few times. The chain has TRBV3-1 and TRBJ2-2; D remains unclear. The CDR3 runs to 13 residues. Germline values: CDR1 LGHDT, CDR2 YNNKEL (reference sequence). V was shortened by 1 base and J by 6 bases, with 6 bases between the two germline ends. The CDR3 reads CASSQAIAGELFF. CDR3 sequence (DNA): TGTGCCAGCAGCCAAGCCATCGCCGGGGAGCTGTTTTTT. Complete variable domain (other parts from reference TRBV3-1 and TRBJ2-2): DTAVSQTPKYLVTQMGNDKSIKCEQNLGHDTMYWYKQDSKKFLKIMFSYNNKELIINETVPNRFSPKSPDKAHLNLHINSLELGDSAVYFCASSQAIAGELFFGEGSRLTVL.

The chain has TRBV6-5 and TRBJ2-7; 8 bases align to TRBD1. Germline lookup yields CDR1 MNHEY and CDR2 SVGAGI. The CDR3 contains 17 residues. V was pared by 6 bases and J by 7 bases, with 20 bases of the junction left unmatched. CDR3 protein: CASSPGQGIGLRREQYF. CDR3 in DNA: TGTGCCAGCAGCCCCGGACAGGGAATCGGCTTACGTAGGGAGCAGTACTTC.

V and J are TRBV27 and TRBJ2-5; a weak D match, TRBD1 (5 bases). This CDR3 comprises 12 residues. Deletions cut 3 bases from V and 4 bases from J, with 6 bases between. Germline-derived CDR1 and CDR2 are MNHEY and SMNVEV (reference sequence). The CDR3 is CASSFTGETQYF. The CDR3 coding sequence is TGTGCCAGCAGTTTTACAGGAGAGACCCAGTACTTC.

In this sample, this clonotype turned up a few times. CDR3 in DNA: TGTGCCAGCAGGCTCAACCTAGCGGGGAGATACAATGAGCAGTTCTTC. This encodes CASRLNLAGRYNEQFF. The V call is TRBV12-3 or TRBV12-4, the J call TRBJ2-1; 9 nucleotides agree with TRBD2. The CDR3 sequence is 16 residues long. V gave up 6 bases and J gave up 4 bases; unmatched junction bases: 10.

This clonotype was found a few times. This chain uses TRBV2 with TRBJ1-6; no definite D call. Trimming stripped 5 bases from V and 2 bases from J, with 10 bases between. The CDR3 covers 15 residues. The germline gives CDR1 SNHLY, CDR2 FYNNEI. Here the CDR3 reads CASSIPGTYNSPLHF. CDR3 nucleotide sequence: TGTGCCAGCAGTATCCCCGGGACCTATAATTCACCCCTCCACTTT.

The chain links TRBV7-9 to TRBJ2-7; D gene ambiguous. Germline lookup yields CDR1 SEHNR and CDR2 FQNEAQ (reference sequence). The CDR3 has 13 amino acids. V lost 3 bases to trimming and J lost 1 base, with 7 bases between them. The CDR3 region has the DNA TGTGCCAGCAGCTTCCCGGCTTCCTACGAGCAGTACTTC. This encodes CASSFPASYEQYF.